Below are 8 T cell receptor beta chains sequenced from a single sample in a study of T cell responses to AZD1222 COVID-19 vaccine. Sequencing used immunoSEQ multiplex PCR; TCRdb keeps in-frame clones, though not all of them. This sample has about 110,000 clones; 86% occur once, and the top ten carry approximately 7.6%. Material: peripheral blood, obtained on day 0 of AZD1222 vaccination. These receptors all stem from an adult in good health.

The J gene is TRBJ2-1, the V gene TRBV5-1, with a tentative D call TRBD1 (6 bases). The CDR3 is 13 residues long. Per germline, CDR1 SGHRS and CDR2 YFSETQ. V dropped 0 bases and J dropped 5 bases, with 6 bases sitting between them. The CDR3 DNA follows: TGCGCCAGCAGCTTGGGGACAGACAATGAGCAGTTCTTC. This sequence encodes CASSLGTDNEQFF.

The chain recombines TRBV5-4 with TRBJ2-5, with D perhaps TRBD1 (6 bases). CDR3 length: 14 amino acids. Germline CDR1 SGHNT, CDR2 YYREEE (reference sequence). V was trimmed by 4 bases and J by 3 bases, leaving 13 bases between them. The chain's CDR3 is CASSTGQKEETQYF. CDR3 DNA sequence: TGTGCCAGCAGCACAGGACAGAAAGAAGAGACCCAGTACTTC.

The chain is built from TRBV13 and TRBJ2-1; D possibly matches TRBD1 or TRBD2 (5 bases each). V lost 5 bases and J lost 4, with 24 bases in between. There are 18 residues in the CDR3. Per the germline V gene, CDR1 is PRHDT and CDR2 is FYEKMQ (reference sequence). CDR3 residues: CASSPRSTSEGLYNEQFF. In DNA form, the CDR3 reads TGTGCCAGCAGCCCGCGATCGACCTCCGAGGGGCTATACAATGAGCAGTTCTTC.

The CDR3: CASTPPGTHNSPLHF. CDR3 nucleotide sequence: TGTGCCAGCACCCCCCCGGGGACTCATAATTCACCCCTCCACTTT. The chain is built from TRBV5-4 and TRBJ1-6; a possible D gene is TRBD1 (5 bases). V was trimmed by 6 bases and J by 5 bases, leaving 15 bases between them. The CDR3 length is 15 residues. Germline V gives CDR1 SGHNT, CDR2 YYREEE (reference sequence).

The chain has TRBV18 and TRBJ2-5; D remains unclear. The CDR3 spans 13 residues. Germline V gene lookup returns CDR1 KGHSH and CDR2 LQKENI. Between the trimmed V and J ends, which lost 2 bases and 2 bases, there was a span of 6 bases. DNA of the CDR3: TGTGCCAGCTCACCAGGGCTTCAAGAGACCCAGTACTTC. Its translation: CASSPGLQETQYF.

This clone was picked up one time. This chain connects TRBV27 to TRBJ2-1; no reliable D call. Trimming pared 5 bases from V and 5 bases from J, leaving 22 bases between. CDR1 is MNHEY and CDR2 is SMNVEV in the germline V gene (reference sequence). The CDR3 extends over 17 amino acids. CDR3 sequence (DNA): TGTGCCAGCAGTACACTCACTGGGGTCGGAGTGGACAATGAGCAGTTCTTC. It specifies CASSTLTGVGVDNEQFF.

V gene TRBV19 combines with J gene TRBJ2-1; possibly TRBD1 for D (6 bases). Germline V gene data show CDR1 as LNHDA and CDR2 as SQIVND (reference sequence). V was clipped by 4 bases and J by 2 bases, with 9 bases between them. The length of the CDR3 is 14 residues. CDR3 DNA sequence: TGTGCCAGTAGTACGAGGGGGACCTACAATGAGCAGTTCTTC. Residues: CASSTRGTYNEQFF.

V and J are TRBV19 and TRBJ1-1; tentatively, D is TRBD1 (5 bases). Between the trimmed V and J ends, which lost 9 bases and 1 base, there was a span of 12 bases. The CDR3 has 13 amino acids. Germline-derived CDR1 and CDR2 are LNHDA and SQIVND (reference sequence). This CDR3 is CASAETGNTEAFF. In nucleotides, the CDR3 is TGTGCCAGCGCCGAAACAGGGAACACTGAAGCTTTCTTT.